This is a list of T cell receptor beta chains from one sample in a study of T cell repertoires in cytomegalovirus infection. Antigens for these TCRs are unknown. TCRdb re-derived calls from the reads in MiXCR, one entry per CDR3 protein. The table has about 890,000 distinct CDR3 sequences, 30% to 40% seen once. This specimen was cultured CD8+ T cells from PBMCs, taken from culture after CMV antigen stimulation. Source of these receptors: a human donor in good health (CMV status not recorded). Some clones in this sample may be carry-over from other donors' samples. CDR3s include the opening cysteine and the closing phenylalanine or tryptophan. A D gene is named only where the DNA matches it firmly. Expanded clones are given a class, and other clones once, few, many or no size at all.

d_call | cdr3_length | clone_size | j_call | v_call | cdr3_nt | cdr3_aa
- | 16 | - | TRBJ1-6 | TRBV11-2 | TGTGCCAGCAGCTCACCTCGGGAATTGGGTAATTCACCCCTCCACTTT | CASSSPRELGNSPLHF
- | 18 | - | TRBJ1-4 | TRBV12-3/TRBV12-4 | TGTGCCAACAGCCTAAACTTACAGGGATTAGACCCTAATGAAAAACTGTTTTTT | CANSLNLQGLDPNEKLFF
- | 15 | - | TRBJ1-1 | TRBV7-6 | TGTGCCAGCAGCGCTGGGCGGGGCGGGGACACTGAAGCTTTCTTT | CASSAGRGGDTEAFF
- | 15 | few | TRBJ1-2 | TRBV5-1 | TGCGCCAGCAGCTTGACAGGCGGCGTGACCAATGGCTACACCTTC | CASSLTGGVTNGYTF
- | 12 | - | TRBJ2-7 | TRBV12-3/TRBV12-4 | TGTGCCAGCAGTCGCTCACCCTACGAGCAGTACTTC | CASSRSPYEQYF
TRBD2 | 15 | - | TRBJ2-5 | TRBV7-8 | TGTGCCAGCACCAGACTAGCGGGGTACCAAGAGACCCAGTACTTC | CASTRLAGYQETQYF
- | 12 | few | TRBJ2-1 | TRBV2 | TGTGCCAGCATTGGACTGTACAATGAGCAGTTCTTC | CASIGLYNEQFF
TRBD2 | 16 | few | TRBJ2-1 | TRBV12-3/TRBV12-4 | TGTGCCAGCAGTTCAATGACTAGCGGGGGGATCGATGAGCAGTTCTTC | CASSSMTSGGIDEQFF
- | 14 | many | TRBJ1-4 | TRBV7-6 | TGTGCCAGCAGTAAGCTTGCAACTAATGAAAAACTGTTTTTT | CASSKLATNEKLFF
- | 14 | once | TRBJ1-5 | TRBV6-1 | TGTGCCAGCAGTGAAGCGGCAGCTCTGGCGCCCCAGCATTTT | CASSEAAALAPQHF
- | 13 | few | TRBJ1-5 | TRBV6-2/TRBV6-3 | TGTGCCAGCAACGACAGGAGCAATCAGCCCCAGCATTTT | CASNDRSNQPQHF
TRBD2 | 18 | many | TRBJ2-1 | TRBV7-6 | TGTGCCAGCAGCCCGGGGCTAGCGGTCCTCGGCTCCTACAATGAGCAGTTCTTC | CASSPGLAVLGSYNEQFF
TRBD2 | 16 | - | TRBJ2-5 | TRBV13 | TGTGCCAGCAGCTCCCCTAGCGGGGAATTCGGCAAGACCCAGTACTTC | CASSSPSGEFGKTQYF
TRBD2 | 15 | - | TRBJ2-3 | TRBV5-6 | TGTGCCAGCGGATTCAGCGGGGGGGCAACAGATACGCAGTATTTT | CASGFSGGATDTQYF
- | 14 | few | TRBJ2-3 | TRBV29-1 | TGCAGCGTTGTATGGGGTTTTGGGTCAGATACGCAGTATTTT | CSVVWGFGSDTQYF
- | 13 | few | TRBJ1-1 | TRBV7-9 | TGTGCCAGCAGGAGGGGCGCGGGGACTGAAGCTTTCTTT | CASRRGAGTEAFF
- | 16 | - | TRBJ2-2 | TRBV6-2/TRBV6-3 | TGTGCCAGCAGTTATTGGCAGGGCCCTGAGGCCGGGGAGCTGTTTTTT | CASSYWQGPEAGELFF
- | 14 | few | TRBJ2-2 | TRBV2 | TGTGCCAGCAGTGCGGACACCAACACCGGGGAGCTGTTTTTT | CASSADTNTGELFF
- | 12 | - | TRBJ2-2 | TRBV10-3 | TGTGCCAACCGACAGGACACCGGGGAGCTGTTTTTT | CANRQDTGELFF
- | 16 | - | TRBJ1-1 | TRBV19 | TGTGCCAGTAGTACTGTGAGGGGGAACAGGGACACTGAAGCTTTCTTT | CASSTVRGNRDTEAFF
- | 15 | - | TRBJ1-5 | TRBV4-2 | TGTGCCAGCAGCCAAGATCGGAGTATCCGTCAGCCCCAGCATTTT | CASSQDRSIRQPQHF
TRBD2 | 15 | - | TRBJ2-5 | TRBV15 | TGTGCCACCAGCATTCCCCCGGGGGGGGAAGAGACCCAGTACTTC | CATSIPPGGEETQYF
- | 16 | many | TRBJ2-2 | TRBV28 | TGTGCCAGCAGCCGTGGGGACTTCACGAACACCGGGGAGCTGTTTTTT | CASSRGDFTNTGELFF
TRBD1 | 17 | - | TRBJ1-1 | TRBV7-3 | TGTGCCAGCAGCTCCCCAGACAGGGCGGTCAAGGATTGGGAAGCTTTCTTT | CASSSPDRAVKDWEAFF
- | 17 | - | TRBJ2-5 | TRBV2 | TGTGCCAGCAGTGTCGCCCAGGTCCCGGGGGACCAAGAGACCCAGTACTTC | CASSVAQVPGDQETQYF
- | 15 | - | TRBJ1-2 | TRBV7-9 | TGTGCCAGCAGCCTAGGCCCAGGGAGTAAGGATGGCTACACCTTC | CASSLGPGSKDGYTF
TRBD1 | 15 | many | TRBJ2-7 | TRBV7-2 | TGTGCCAGCAGCTTGACAGGGACACAGGCCTACGAGCAGTACTTC | CASSLTGTQAYEQYF
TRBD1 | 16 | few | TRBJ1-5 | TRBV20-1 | TGCAGTGCTAGAGATCGGGAAAGGGGGCTTCATCAGCCCCAGCATTTT | CSARDRERGLHQPQHF
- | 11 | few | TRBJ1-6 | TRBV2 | TGTGCCAGCGGACAGTCATCACCCCTCCACTTT | CASGQSSPLHF
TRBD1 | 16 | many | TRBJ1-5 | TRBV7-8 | TGTGCCAGCAGCCGCGGGACAGGGGGTAGCAATCAGCCCCAGCATTTT | CASSRGTGGSNQPQHF
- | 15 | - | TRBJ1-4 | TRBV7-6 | TGTGCCAGCAGCCAACAAGGGGGTACGAATGAAAAACTGTTTTTT | CASSQQGGTNEKLFF
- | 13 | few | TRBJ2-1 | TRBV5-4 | TGTGCCAGCAGCTCGGGCCATATCCATGAGCAGTTCTTC | CASSSGHIHEQFF
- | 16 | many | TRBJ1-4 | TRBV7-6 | TGTGCCAGCAGCCCGGGTCGGGTGTGGGAGAATGAAAAACTGTTTTTT | CASSPGRVWENEKLFF
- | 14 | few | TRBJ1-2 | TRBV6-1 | TGTGCCAGCAGTCCGTCGGGGGCTTCTAAAGGCTACACCTTC | CASSPSGASKGYTF
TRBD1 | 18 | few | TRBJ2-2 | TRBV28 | TGTGCCAGCAGTTCTCTTTTAATGCGTCAGGGGGAGACCGGGGAGCTGTTTTTT | CASSSLLMRQGETGELFF
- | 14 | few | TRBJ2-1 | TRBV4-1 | TGCGCCAGCAGCCACCTAGCCCTAGGGAATGAGCAGTTCTTC | CASSHLALGNEQFF
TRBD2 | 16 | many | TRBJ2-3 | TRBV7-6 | TGTGCCAGCACCCCAGCGGGGGGCCTCAACACAGATACGCAGTATTTT | CASTPAGGLNTDTQYF
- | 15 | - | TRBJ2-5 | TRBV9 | TGTGCCAGCAGCGTAGCTACCCGGGAACAAGAGACCCAGTACTTC | CASSVATREQETQYF
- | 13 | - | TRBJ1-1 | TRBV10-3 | TGTGCCATCAAAGCAGGGGCGAACACTGAAGCTTTCTTT | CAIKAGANTEAFF
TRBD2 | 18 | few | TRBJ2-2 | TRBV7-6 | TGTGCCAGCAGCTTAGAATGGAGACTAGCGGGGGCCGACGGGGAGCTGTTTTTT | CASSLEWRLAGADGELFF
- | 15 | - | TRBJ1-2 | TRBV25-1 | TGTGCCAGCAGTGGCGACCGGGACGGCGACTATGGCTACACCTTC | CASSGDRDGDYGYTF
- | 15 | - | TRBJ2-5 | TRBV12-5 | TGTGCTAGTGGAATTTGGGTAGGACAGTCGGAGACCCAGTACTTC | CASGIWVGQSETQYF
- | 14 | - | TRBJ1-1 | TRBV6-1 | TGTGCCAGCAGTCTGGATATTGTAGGGTCTGAAGCTTTCTTT | CASSLDIVGSEAFF
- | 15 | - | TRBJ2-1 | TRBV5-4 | TGTGCCAGCAGCTTGATAGAAGGACGCTACAATGAGCAGTTCTTC | CASSLIEGRYNEQFF
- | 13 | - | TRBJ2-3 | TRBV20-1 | TGCAGTTCTCCCCCGGGGGTCACAGATACGCAGTATTTT | CSSPPGVTDTQYF
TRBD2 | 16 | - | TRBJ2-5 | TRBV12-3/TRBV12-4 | TGTGCCAGCAGTCCAAGACTAGCGGGGGACCAAGAGACCCAGTACTTC | CASSPRLAGDQETQYF
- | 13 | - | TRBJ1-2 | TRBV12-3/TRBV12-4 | TGTGCCAGCAGTTCCGGCAGGGGATCTGGCTGCACCTTC | CASSSGRGSGCTF
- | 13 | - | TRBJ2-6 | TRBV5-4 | TGTGCCAGCAGCTTGGGGGACAATCCCGTCCTGACTTTC | CASSLGDNPVLTF
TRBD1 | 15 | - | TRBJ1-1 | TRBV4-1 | TGCGCCAGCAGCCCGACAGGGTACGGGAACACTGAAGCTTTCTTT | CASSPTGYGNTEAFF
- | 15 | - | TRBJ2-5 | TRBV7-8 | TGTGCCAGCAGCCTTTGGAAGGGGGTATGGGAGACCCAGTACTTC | CASSLWKGVWETQYF